Each of the 2 T cell receptor beta chains below was sequenced from the same sample in a study of breast tumors, draining lymph nodes, adjacent tissues. Breast cancer patients provided tissue from their axillary draining lymph nodes. One entry per CDR3 protein results from TCRdb running MiXCR on the multiplex PCR reads. Among some 120,000 distinct CDR3 sequences listed, about 20% were seen once. Sequenced: axillary lymph node tissue. These receptor sequences come from a female donor with breast cancer. Some clones in this sample may be carry-over from other donors' samples.

This clonotype was counted many times. The chain joins TRBV7-9 to TRBJ1-2; D is ambiguous. There are 10 residues in the CDR3. Germline CDR1 SEHNR, CDR2 FQNEAQ (reference sequence). V was shortened by 6 bases and J by 8 bases, with 7 bases between the two germline ends. The CDR3 protein is CASSSGGYTF. The CDR3 coding sequence is TGTGCCAGCAGTTCAGGAGGCTACACCTTC.

This chain joins TRBV7-9 and TRBJ2-4; D uncertain. This CDR3 region has 16 residues. Trimming pared 3 bases from V and 2 bases from J, leaving 14 bases between. Germline V gene sequence: CDR1 SEHNR, CDR2 FQNEAQ (reference sequence). CDR3 coding DNA: TGTGCCAGCAGCTTGGCCGAGGCAGCGACCAAAAACATTCAGTACTTC. Amino acids: CASSLAEAATKNIQYF.